These 24 T cell receptor beta chains were sequenced from one sample in a study of T cells in Graves' hyperthyroidism and ophthalmopathy. Regions amplified from RNA transcripts were the TCR beta CDR3 regions. The primer set for the first-round RT-PCR of the TCR CDR3 was HTBI. Each CDR3 protein gets one entry after TCRdb re-called the multiplex PCR reads with MiXCR. Of a few hundred thousand distinct CDR3 sequences in the sample, roughly 22% were seen once. Material for sequencing was blood. These receptors came from a man aged 30 to 39 with Graves' ophthalmopathy.

This clonotype was observed a few times. The V gene is TRBV12-3 or TRBV12-4, the J gene TRBJ2-5; D not certain. V was pared by 3 bases and J by 1 base, with 9 bases between. This CDR3 has 14 amino acids. CDR3 sequence reads: CASSLSPTQETQYF. The DNA of the CDR3 is TGTGCCAGCAGTTTGAGCCCTACCCAAGAGACCCAGTACTTC.

The rearrangement joins TRBV15 to TRBJ2-1, with TRBD2 matching 8 bases. CDR1 is LNHNV, CDR2 YYDKDF, per germline (reference sequence). The V segment lost 4 bases and the J segment 5 bases; nucleotides outside the gene matches: 4. CDR3 length equals 14 residues. CDR3 DNA sequence: TGTGCCACCAGCATAGAACTAGCGGACAATGAGCAGTTCTTC. The encoded protein is CATSIELADNEQFF.

This clonotype was observed at least ten times. This chain connects TRBV28 to TRBJ2-1, with no clear D. Germline CDR1 MDHEN, CDR2 SYDVKM. This CDR3 has 15 residues. The V and J ends lost 4 bases and 4 bases respectively, with 14 bases between them. The CDR3 spells CASSSLGRSYNEQFF. The CDR3 DNA reads TGTGCCAGCAGTTCTTTGGGCAGATCTTACAATGAGCAGTTCTTC.

This clonotype was recorded a few times. The V and J genes are TRBV30 and TRBJ2-7, with D perhaps assigned TRBD1 or TRBD2 (5 bases each). Germline assignment: CDR1 GTSNPN and CDR2 SVGIG (reference sequence). The CDR3 covers 14 residues. Trimming took 2 bases from V and 6 from J, leaving 17 bases between them. The chain's CDR3 is CAWSTGTALIEQYF. The CDR3 DNA sequence: TGTGCCTGGAGTACTGGGACCGCCCTAATCGAGCAGTACTTC.

This clonotype was counted a few times. V is TRBV9 and J is TRBJ2-4; D is tentatively TRBD1 or TRBD2 (5 bases each). The V gene's germline CDR1 is SGDLS and CDR2 YYNGEE. The CDR3 totals 14 residues. V lost 5 bases and J lost 2, with 11 bases in between. This chain's CDR3 is CASSSQGPKNIQYF. The CDR3 bases are TGTGCCAGCAGTTCCCAGGGACCCAAAAACATTCAGTACTTC.

The rearrangement links TRBV6-2 or TRBV6-3 to TRBJ1-3, with D possibly matching TRBD1 (6 bases). With 8 bases removed from V and 0 bases from J, the gap between germline ends came to 11 bases. Germline loops: CDR1 MNHEY, CDR2 SVGEGT. CDR3 length: 14 residues. The CDR3 loop is CASGDTSSGNTIYF. DNA for the CDR3: TGTGCCAGCGGGGACACCAGCTCTGGAAACACCATATATTTT.

This clonotype was found many times. V is TRBV2 and J is TRBJ1-2; 7 bases fit TRBD1. V shed 6 bases and J 5 bases; nucleotides not matched to a gene: 6. CDR1 is SNHLY and CDR2 is FYNNEI in the germline V gene. The CDR3 is 13 residues long. The CDR3: CASSVDREYGYTF. The CDR3 region has the DNA TGTGCCAGCAGCGTAGACAGGGAATATGGCTACACCTTC.

This clonotype showed up just a few times. The chain uses TRBV29-1 and TRBJ1-6; possible D gene TRBD1, 5 bases. The CDR3 is made up of 13 amino acids. V lost 4 bases to trimming and J lost 7 bases, with 11 bases between them. Germline V gene sequence: CDR1 SQVTM, CDR2 ANQGSEA. CDR3 nucleotides: TGCAGCGTTGCCTGGACAAAGAATTCACCCCTCCACTTT. It translates to CSVAWTKNSPLHF.

This clonotype was observed at least ten times. Here the CDR3 reads CASSDGLAGVGTDTQYF. The CDR3 nucleotides read TGTGCCAGCAGTGATGGCCTAGCGGGAGTTGGAACAGATACGCAGTATTTT. V is TRBV2 and J is TRBJ2-3, with TRBD2 matching over 10 bases. V dropped 3 bases and J dropped 3; count of bases not matched to a gene: 9. The CDR3 runs 17 residues. CDR1 SNHLY and CDR2 FYNNEI come from the germline V gene.

On this clonotype: This may come from a read error, since a much larger clone is one base off. The chain is built from TRBV13 and TRBJ2-1, with TRBD2 matching 10 bases. Looked up from germline, CDR1 is PRHDT and CDR2 is FYEKMQ (reference sequence). The CDR3 is made up of 16 amino acids. CDR3: CARSLVGLAAYNEQFF. CDR3 nucleotide sequence: TGTGCCAGAAGCTTAGTAGGACTAGCGGCCTACAATGAGCAGTTCTTC.

This clonotype has ten or more counts. The chain recombines TRBV18 with TRBJ2-1; 10 nucleotides line up with TRBD1. This CDR3 region has 14 residues. The V gene end was trimmed by 3 bases and the J gene end by 10 bases; junction bases not matched to a gene: 6. Germline values: CDR1 KGHSH, CDR2 LQKENI. The CDR3 nucleotides read TGTGCCAGCTCACCCCCGGGACAGGGGTACGAGCAGTTCTTC. Residues: CASSPPGQGYEQFF. The whole variable domain, remainder taken from reference TRBV18 and TRBJ2-1, is NAGVMQNPRHLVRRRGQEARLRCSPMKGHSHVYWYRQLPEEGLKFMVYLQKENIIDESGMPKERFSAEFPKEGPSILRIQQVVRGDSAAYFCASSPPGQGYEQFFGPGTRLTVL.

This clonotype has just a few counts. The rearrangement joins TRBV11-2 to TRBJ2-3; no clear D gene. The V and J ends lost 0 bases and 1 base respectively, with 8 bases between them. The CDR3 extends over 15 amino acids. The V gene's germline CDR1 is SGHAT and CDR2 FQNNGV. The CDR3 nucleotides are TGTGCCAGCAGCTTAGATGGGCAGGGCACAGATACGCAGTATTTT. Translating it yields CASSLDGQGTDTQYF.

This clonotype has ten or more counts. The chain has TRBV2 and TRBJ2-5; D may correspond to TRBD1 or TRBD2 (5 bases each). V shed 6 bases and J shed 7 bases, with 15 bases lying between them. Germline lookup yields CDR1 SNHLY and CDR2 FYNNEI. There are 13 residues in the CDR3. The CDR3 sequence: CASRGTLPGTQYF. DNA of the CDR3: TGTGCCAGCAGGGGGACCCTACCCGGGACCCAGTACTTC. Looking up the rest from reference TRBV2 and TRBJ2-5 gives the full variable domain: EPEVTQTPSHQVTQMGQEVILRCVPISNHLYFYWYRQILGQKVEFLVSFYNNEISEKSEIFDDQFSVERPDGSNFTLKIRSTKLEDSAMYFCASRGTLPGTQYFGPGTRLLVL.

The sample holds many counts of this clonotype. The gene calls are TRBV7-9 and TRBJ2-7; D perhaps matches TRBD2 (6 bases). Germline CDR1 and CDR2: SEHNR and FQNEAQ (reference sequence). The CDR3 is 13 amino acids. Trimming left V 3 bases short and J 3 bases short, with 9 bases between. The CDR3 region is CASSFVEGYEQYF. CDR3 nucleotides: TGTGCCAGCAGCTTCGTGGAGGGCTACGAGCAGTACTTC. The variable domain in full, with the rest retrieved from reference TRBV7-9 and TRBJ2-7, is DTGVSQNPRHKITKRGQNVTFRCDPISEHNRLYWYRQTLGQGPEFLTYFQNEAQLEKSRLLSDRFSAERPKGSFSTLEIQRTEQGDSAMYLCASSFVEGYEQYFGPGTRLTVT.

This clonotype came up a few times. The chain combines TRBV10-3 with TRBJ1-1, with TRBD1 matching over 9 bases. Germline CDR1 and CDR2: ENHRY and SYGVKD. The CDR3 is 14 residues long. V lost 7 bases, J lost 5 bases, and 8 bases stayed unmatched. The CDR3 DNA is TGTGCCATCAACAGGGGGCTAATAGAGACTGAAGCTTTCTTT. Translation gives CAINRGLIETEAFF.

The rearrangement links TRBV10-3 to TRBJ2-1; D not resolved. CDR1 and CDR2 from the germline V gene are ENHRY and SYGVKD. The CDR3 sequence is 12 residues long. Trimming took 2 bases from V and 5 from J, leaving 4 bases between them. The DNA of the CDR3 is TGTGCCATCAGTGAGAGGGACAATGAGCAGTTCTTC. Its translation is CAISERDNEQFF.

This clonotype was seen only a few times. The rearrangement links TRBV18 to TRBJ2-2; D perhaps matches TRBD2 (6 bases). The CDR3 is 16 amino acids. V was cut by 3 bases and J by 4 bases, with 15 bases left in between. Germline CDR1 reads KGHSH; CDR2 reads LQKENI. CDR3 sequence: CASSPTRSPGTGELFF. CDR3 nucleotide sequence: TGTGCCAGCTCACCGACTAGAAGTCCTGGCACCGGGGAGCTGTTTTTT.

The gene calls are TRBV12-3 or TRBV12-4 and TRBJ1-4, with D maybe TRBD1 (5 bases). With 3 bases removed from V and 8 bases from J, the gap between germline ends came to 10 bases. This CDR3 has 13 amino acids. CDR3 in amino acids: CASSLQGGEKLFF. The DNA for the CDR3 is TGTGCCAGCAGTTTGCAGGGTGGAGAAAAACTGTTTTTT.

This clonotype has at least ten counts. This chain connects TRBV12-3 or TRBV12-4 to TRBJ2-1, with 8 bases aligning to TRBD1. The CDR3 covers 15 residues. J gave up 4 bases and V 3 bases, and 5 bases lay outside the gene matches. The CDR3 loop is CASSFRTGLYNEQFF. CDR3 DNA sequence: TGTGCCAGCAGTTTTCGGACAGGGCTTTACAATGAGCAGTTCTTC.

This clonotype was found many times. The chain uses TRBV28 and TRBJ2-7; tentative D call: TRBD1 (5 bases). Between the trimmed V and J ends, which lost 2 bases and 5 bases, there was a span of 10 bases. CDR3 length: 13 amino acids. Germline V gene data show CDR1 as MDHEN and CDR2 as SYDVKM. The chain's CDR3 is CASSLQGSHEQYF. As DNA, the CDR3 is TGTGCCAGCAGTTTACAGGGTAGCCACGAGCAGTACTTC.

This clonotype was observed once. The gene calls are TRBV19 and TRBJ1-4, with D possibly TRBD1 on 5 matching bases. With 7 bases removed from V and 6 bases from J, the gap between germline ends came to 18 bases. This CDR3 comprises 15 residues. The germline V gene encodes CDR1 LNHDA and CDR2 SQIVND (reference sequence). The CDR3 is CASKSLGLEDEKLFF. The CDR3 region has the DNA TGTGCCAGTAAGTCCCTGGGGCTCGAGGATGAAAAACTGTTTTTT.

This clonotype was picked up many times. The rearrangement uses TRBV4-1 and TRBJ2-7; TRBD2 is a possible D gene (6 bases). With 10 bases removed from V and 2 bases from J, the gap between germline ends came to 15 bases. The germline V gene has CDR1 MGHRA and CDR2 YSYEKL. The CDR3 is 13 residues long. CDR3 coding DNA: TGCGCCACCCTCCAGGAGGGACCCTACGAGCAGTACTTC. Encoded protein: CATLQEGPYEQYF.

This clonotype appeared a few times. The V and J genes are TRBV5-1 and TRBJ1-1, with no clear D. The V end was cut by 4 bases, the J end by 1 base, with 8 bases between. The germline CDR1 and CDR2 sequences are SGHRS and YFSETQ. The CDR3 covers 13 residues. The CDR3 is CASSQIPNTEAFF. CDR3 sequence (DNA): TGCGCCAGCAGCCAAATACCGAACACTGAAGCTTTCTTT.

The V gene is TRBV29-1, the J gene TRBJ2-1; 9 nucleotides match TRBD2. V shed 3 bases, J shed 7 bases, and the junction held 7 bases outside the gene matches. CDR1 SQVTM and CDR2 ANQGSEA come from the germline V gene. The CDR3 totals 14 residues. The CDR3 is CSVEGREGLNEQFF. The DNA for the CDR3 is TGCAGCGTTGAGGGGCGGGAGGGCCTTAATGAGCAGTTCTTC.